The 21 T cell receptor beta chains presented below share a single source sample, sequenced in a study of OX40 agonist ivuxolimab in advanced cancers. Profiled with immunoSEQ multiplex PCR; TCRdb holds only in-frame clones, not every one. Of 70,000 to 85,000 clones in the sample, roughly 94% were seen once. This material consisted of CD4+ or CD8+ T cells sorted from blood, taken in a trial of the OX40 agonist ivuxolimab. The receptors stem from an adult with an advanced solid tumor such as melanoma, head and neck, liver or kidney cancer.

The chain employs TRBV7-9 and TRBJ2-1; 8 bases map to TRBD1. The CDR3 runs 15 residues. In germline, CDR1 is SEHNR, CDR2 FQNEAQ (reference sequence). V lost 5 bases to trimming and J lost 9 bases; unmatched junction nucleotides: 12. CDR3 in amino acids: CASSRRQGRSSEQFF. CDR3 nucleotides: TGTGCCAGCAGCCGACGACAGGGGAGATCGAGTGAGCAGTTCTTC.

The J gene is TRBJ2-7, the V gene TRBV4-3; possibly TRBD1 for D (6 bases). V was clipped by 0 bases and J by 3 bases, with 15 bases between them. CDR1 is LGHNA, CDR2 YSLEER, per germline. The CDR3 has 16 amino acids. The CDR3 region is CASSQDRTDYYYEQYF. For the CDR3, the DNA is TGCGCCAGCAGCCAAGATCGGACAGATTACTACTACGAGCAGTACTTC.

The chain is built from TRBV7-8 and TRBJ2-7; D is undetermined. Per the germline V gene, CDR1 is SGHVS and CDR2 is FQNEAQ. CDR3 length: 13 amino acids. Trimming cost V 1 base and J 1 base, with 5 bases left between them. DNA of the CDR3: TGTGCCAGCAGCTTAGTGTTTTCCTACGAGCAGTACTTC. Its protein product is CASSLVFSYEQYF. Full variable domain (outside the CDR3, taken from reference TRBV7-8 and TRBJ2-7): GAGVSQSPRYKVAKRGQDVALRCDPISGHVSLFWYQQALGQGPEFLTYFQNEAQLDKSGLPSDRFFAERPEGSVSTLKIQRTQQEDSAVYLCASSLVFSYEQYFGPGTRLTVT.

V usage is TRBV27 and J usage is TRBJ1-2; 12 bases are shared with TRBD1. The CDR3 covers 14 residues. V dropped 6 bases and J dropped 7; count of bases not matched to a gene: 6. Germline V lookup: CDR1 MNHEY, CDR2 SMNVEV (reference sequence). CDR3: CASRTGQGASGYTF. The CDR3 nucleotides read TGTGCCAGCAGAACGGGACAGGGGGCTAGTGGCTACACCTTC.

The chain is built from TRBV5-1 and TRBJ2-7, with 9 bases lining up with TRBD2. This CDR3 contains 14 residues. V lost 7 bases and J lost 4; bases outside the gene matches: 9. From germline, CDR1 is SGHRS and CDR2 YFSETQ. CDR3 coding DNA: TGCGCCAGCGCGATCGCGGGAGGGGGGTACGAGCAGTACTTC. Translation: CASAIAGGGYEQYF.

This clone was counted once. This chain joins TRBV27 and TRBJ2-7; 7 nucleotides line up with TRBD2. The CDR3 is made up of 21 amino acids. V lost 3 bases, J lost 4 bases, and 27 bases stayed unmatched. CDR1 is MNHEY, CDR2 SMNVEV, per germline (reference sequence). The CDR3 loop reads CASSFENGLRLAAKKGYEQYF. CDR3 nucleotide sequence: TGTGCCAGCAGTTTCGAGAACGGACTTCGGCTAGCGGCCAAGAAGGGATACGAGCAGTACTTC.

The V gene is TRBV4-2, the J gene TRBJ2-5; perhaps TRBD1 as D (5 bases). The CDR3 is made up of 15 amino acids. Deletions cut 4 bases from V and 5 bases from J, with 17 bases between. The germline gives CDR1 LGHNA, CDR2 YNFKEQ. The chain's CDR3 is CASSPIDSARETQYF. For the CDR3, the DNA is TGTGCCAGCAGCCCGATAGACAGCGCGCGTGAGACCCAGTACTTC.

V is TRBV7-9 and J is TRBJ1-1, with D hard to call. Germline V gene sequence: CDR1 SEHNR, CDR2 FQNEAQ (reference sequence). The CDR3 is 11 amino acids. Trimming left V 5 bases short and J 6 bases short, with 7 bases between. The CDR3 spells CASSPNSEAFF. The CDR3 DNA reads TGTGCCAGCAGCCCCAATTCTGAAGCTTTCTTT.

The chain carries TRBV19 and TRBJ1-1, with TRBD1 matching 8 bases. Germline V gene lookup returns CDR1 LNHDA and CDR2 SQIVND (reference sequence). Trimming removed 3 bases from V and 6 bases from J; junction bases left unmatched: 3. The CDR3 has 13 residues. CDR3 loop: CASSMVQGAEAFF. CDR3 nucleotide sequence: TGTGCCAGTAGTATGGTACAGGGGGCTGAAGCTTTCTTT.

The chain combines TRBV4-1 with TRBJ2-1; 11 nucleotides line up with TRBD2. Germline V gives CDR1 MGHRA, CDR2 YSYEKL. The CDR3 has 17 residues. V lost 0 bases and J lost 7; bases outside the gene matches: 8. In nucleotides, the CDR3 is TGCGCCAGCAGCCAAGATGAGGCTAGCGGGAGGTGGAATGAGCAGTTCTTC. This gives the protein CASSQDEASGRWNEQFF.

This clone has a handful of counts. V gene TRBV27 combines with J gene TRBJ2-2, with 9 bases identical to TRBD2. V gave up 9 bases and J gave up 0 bases; unmatched junction bases: 8. Germline CDR1 MNHEY, CDR2 SMNVEV (reference sequence). The CDR3 spans 16 residues. The CDR3 nucleotides are TGTGCCAGTTACAGGGCTAGCGGGACGAACACCGGGGAGCTGTTTTTT. Encoded protein: CASYRASGTNTGELFF.

Only one count was recorded for this clone. The same CDR3 is also encoded by other DNA sequences in this sample. As DNA, the CDR3 is TGTGCCAGCAGTTTAGGGACTAGCGGCCGCAATGAGCAGTTCTTC. The encoded protein is CASSLGTSGRNEQFF. The chain combines TRBV27 with TRBJ2-1; 11 bases agree with TRBD2. The CDR3 contains 15 residues. Trimming cost V 2 bases and J 6 bases; bases outside gene matches: 3. Germline CDR1 MNHEY, CDR2 SMNVEV (reference sequence).

This sequence joins TRBV19 and TRBJ2-2; the match to TRBD2 covers 11 bases. CDR1 LNHDA and CDR2 SQIVND come from the germline V gene (reference sequence). The CDR3 has 18 amino acids. V lost 3 bases and J lost 1; bases outside the gene matches: 7. CDR3 region: CASSIPLGLAVNTGELFF. The CDR3 DNA reads as TGTGCCAGTAGTATCCCCCTGGGACTAGCGGTGAACACCGGGGAGCTGTTTTTT.

CDR3 nucleotides: TGCGCCAGCAGCCAAGATCTGATACTAGCGGGAAAAGATACGCAGTATTTT. Encoded protein: CASSQDLILAGKDTQYF. This chain connects TRBV4-3 to TRBJ2-3; TRBD2 agrees at 10 bases. Looked up from germline, CDR1 is LGHNA and CDR2 is YSLEER. The CDR3 covers 17 residues. The J segment lost 5 bases and the V segment lost 0 bases, leaving 8 bases of the junction unmatched.

V gene TRBV7-9 combines with J gene TRBJ1-1; 10 bases map to TRBD1. V lost 5 bases and J lost 5; bases outside the gene matches: 11. This CDR3 is built from 16 residues. Germline V gene data show CDR1 as SEHNR and CDR2 as FQNEAQ (reference sequence). The CDR3, as DNA: TGTGCCAGCAGCGACTTGAGGGACAGGGGTAATACTGAAGCTTTCTTT. Translating it yields CASSDLRDRGNTEAFF.

As DNA, the CDR3 is TGCAGCGTTGGGCAGCGTTCCTACGAGCAGTACTTC. Translation: CSVGQRSYEQYF. The rearrangement links TRBV29-1 to TRBJ2-7; D is ambiguous. CDR1 is SQVTM and CDR2 is ANQGSEA in the germline V gene. The CDR3 sequence is 12 residues long. The V end was cut by 4 bases, the J end by 1 base, with 8 bases between.

The J gene is TRBJ2-1, the V gene TRBV6-1, with 10 nucleotides matching TRBD2. With V trimmed by 3 bases and J by 2 bases, 4 bases remained unmatched. Germline CDR1 reads MNHNS; CDR2 reads SASEGT. This CDR3 is 16 amino acids long. Here the CDR3 DNA reads TGTGCCAGCAGTGAGGTAGCGGGAGGAACCTACAATGAGCAGTTCTTC. This gives the protein CASSEVAGGTYNEQFF.

This chain connects TRBV30 to TRBJ1-5, with D uncertain. The germline V and J ends were trimmed by 2 bases and 0 bases, with 5 bases remaining between them. The CDR3 sequence is 13 residues long. Germline values: CDR1 GTSNPN, CDR2 SVGIG (reference sequence). CDR3 sequence (DNA): TGTGCCTGGAGTACACATAGCAATCAGCCCCAGCATTTT. Its protein product is CAWSTHSNQPQHF.

The gene calls are TRBV7-2 and TRBJ2-7; 8 positions match TRBD2. Germline CDR1 SGHTA, CDR2 FQGNSA. The CDR3 spans 15 residues. With 1 base clipped from V and 1 base from J, the junction kept 3 bases outside the gene matches. CDR3 coding DNA: TGTGCCAGCAGCTTAGGCGGGGGGATTTCCTACGAGCAGTACTTC. Its protein product is CASSLGGGISYEQYF.

The V call is TRBV5-1, the J call TRBJ1-5; TRBD1 matches at 11 bases. From germline, CDR1 is SGHRS and CDR2 YFSETQ. Trimming at V came to 2 bases and at J to 1 base, leaving 8 bases not matched to a gene. This CDR3 region has 18 residues. The CDR3 reads CASSFGQGALLSNQPQHF. The CDR3 nucleotides are TGCGCCAGCAGCTTTGGACAGGGGGCCCTTTTAAGCAATCAGCCCCAGCATTTT.

The rearrangement links TRBV14 to TRBJ2-7; TRBD1 might be the D (6 bases). This CDR3 contains 15 residues. The V end lost 3 bases, the J end lost 1 base, and 13 bases lay between the germline ends. Germline-derived CDR1 and CDR2 are SGHDN and FVKESK. CDR3 DNA: TGTGCCAGCAGCCATGTAGTCGACAGGTCCTACGAGCAGTACTTC. This sequence encodes CASSHVVDRSYEQYF.